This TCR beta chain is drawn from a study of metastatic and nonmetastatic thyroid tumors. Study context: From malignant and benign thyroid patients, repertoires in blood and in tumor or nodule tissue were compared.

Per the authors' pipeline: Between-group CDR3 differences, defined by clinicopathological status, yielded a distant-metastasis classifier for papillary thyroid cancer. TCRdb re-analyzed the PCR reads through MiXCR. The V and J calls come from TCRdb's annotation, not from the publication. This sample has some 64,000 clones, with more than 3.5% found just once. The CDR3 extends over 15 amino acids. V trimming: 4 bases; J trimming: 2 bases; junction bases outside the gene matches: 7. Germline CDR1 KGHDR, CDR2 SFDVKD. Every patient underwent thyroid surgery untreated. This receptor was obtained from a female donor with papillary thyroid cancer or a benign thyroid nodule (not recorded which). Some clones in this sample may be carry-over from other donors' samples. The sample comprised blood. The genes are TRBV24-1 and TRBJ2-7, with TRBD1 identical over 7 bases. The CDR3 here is CATSEGQNPAYEQYF. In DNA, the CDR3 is TGTGCCACCAGTGAGGGACAGAACCCGGCCTACGAGCAGTACTTC.